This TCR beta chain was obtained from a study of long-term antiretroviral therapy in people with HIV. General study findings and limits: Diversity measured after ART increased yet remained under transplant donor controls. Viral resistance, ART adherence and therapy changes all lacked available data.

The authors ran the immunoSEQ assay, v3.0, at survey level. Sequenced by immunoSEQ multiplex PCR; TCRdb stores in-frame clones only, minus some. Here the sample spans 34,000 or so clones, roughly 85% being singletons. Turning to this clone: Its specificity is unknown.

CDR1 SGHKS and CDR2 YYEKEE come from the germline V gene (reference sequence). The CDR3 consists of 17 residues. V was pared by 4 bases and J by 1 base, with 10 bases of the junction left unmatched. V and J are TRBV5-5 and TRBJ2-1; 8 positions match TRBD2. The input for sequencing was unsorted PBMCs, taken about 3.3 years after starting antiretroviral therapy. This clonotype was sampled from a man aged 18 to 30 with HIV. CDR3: CASSLISGRGSYNEQFF. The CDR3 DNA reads TGTGCCAGCAGCCTGATTTCCGGGAGGGGGTCCTACAATGAGCAGTTCTTC. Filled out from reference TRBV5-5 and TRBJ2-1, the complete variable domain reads DAGVTQSPTHLIKTRGQQVTLRCSPISGHKSVSWYQQVLGQGPQFIFQYYEKEERGRGNFPDRFSARQFPNYSSELNVNALLLGDSALYLCASSLISGRGSYNEQFFGPGTRLTVL.